One sample yielded the 26 T cell receptor beta chains listed below, sequenced in a study of cytomegalovirus exposure and HLA in healthy donors. The primer mix had 60 Vbeta and 13 Jbeta primers. TCRdb keeps only in-frame clones here, not all; method: immunoSEQ multiplex PCR. Among more than 120,000 clones, 80% to 85% were seen once, and the ten largest hold approximately 2.9%. The material sequenced was PBMCs. These receptors all stem from a woman between 25 and 40 years old in good health and CMV-seronegative.

The chain couples TRBV14 to TRBJ1-3, with 8 bases that match TRBD1. CDR3 size: 17 residues. CDR1 is SGHDN, CDR2 FVKESK, per germline. J gave up 0 bases and V 0 bases, and 4 bases lay outside the gene matches. CDR3 coding DNA: TGTGCCAGCAGCCAAGATGCAGGGGGCCCCTCTGGAAACACCATATATTTT. The encoded protein is CASSQDAGGPSGNTIYF.

The gene calls are TRBV5-1 and TRBJ2-3; 7 nucleotides align to TRBD2. Germline CDR1 SGHRS, CDR2 YFSETQ. V lost 3 bases, J lost 4 bases, and 8 bases stayed unmatched. The CDR3 length is 15 residues. This CDR3 reads CASSSRAGAADTQYF. CDR3 bases: TGCGCCAGCAGCTCGCGGGCGGGAGCAGCAGATACGCAGTATTTT.

The CDR3 bases are TGTGCCAGCAACCCACCCCCTCCGGGCTATGGCTACACCTTC. Translation: CASNPPPPGYGYTF. The V call is TRBV28, the J call TRBJ1-2; D unclear. The CDR3 loop spans 14 amino acids. V was cut by 7 bases and J by 4 bases, with 16 bases left in between. Germline lookup yields CDR1 MDHEN and CDR2 SYDVKM.

The chain links TRBV28 to TRBJ2-3; 7 positions agree with TRBD2. Germline V CDR1 and CDR2: MDHEN, SYDVKM. J was trimmed by 5 bases and V by 6 bases; bases with no gene match: 8. The CDR3 spans 14 residues. CDR3 DNA: TGTGCCAGCAGCGTACGGGTAGCGGGAGATACGCAGTATTTT. It translates to CASSVRVAGDTQYF. Based on the CDR3 plus reference TRBV28 and TRBJ2-3, the full variable domain is DVKVTQSSRYLVKRTGEKVFLECVQDMDHENMFWYRQDPGLGLRLIYFSYDVKMKEKGDIPEGYSVSREKKERFSLILESASTNQTSMYLCASSVRVAGDTQYFGPGTRLTVL.

V and J are TRBV4-1 and TRBJ2-2, with 9 bases that match TRBD2. The CDR3 runs to 19 residues. V was clipped by 0 bases and J by 1 base; unmatched bases: 9. Germline V gives CDR1 MGHRA, CDR2 YSYEKL. The CDR3 DNA sequence: TGCGCCAGCAGCCAAGAGCACCTAGCGGGAATATTGAACACCGGGGAGCTGTTTTTT. Its protein is CASSQEHLAGILNTGELFF.

This clone was seen a handful of times. Written as DNA, the CDR3 is TGTGCCAGCAGCTTTCGTGACAACTCCTACGAGCAGTACTTC. Translated, it gives CASSFRDNSYEQYF. The chain employs TRBV7-9 and TRBJ2-7; the D is unclear. The CDR3 sequence is 14 residues long. CDR1 is SEHNR and CDR2 is FQNEAQ in the germline V gene (reference sequence). V lost 3 bases, J lost 0 bases, and 9 bases lay in between.

The chain links TRBV7-8 to TRBJ1-5, with D maybe TRBD1 (5 bases). Germline V gives CDR1 SGHVS, CDR2 FQNEAQ. The CDR3 is made up of 15 amino acids. The ends were cut back, 3 bases at V and 4 bases at J, with 13 bases in the middle. CDR3 nucleotide sequence: TGTGCCAGCAGCTTGGGCAGGGCTAGAAATCAGCCCCAGCATTTT. It translates to CASSLGRARNQPQHF.

The CDR3 DNA reads as TGTGCCAGCAGCTTGGGGCAGGGCTCCTACAATGAGCAGTTCTTC. Its protein product is CASSLGQGSYNEQFF. The chain links TRBV5-4 to TRBJ2-1; TRBD1 is a possible D gene (5 bases). V was trimmed by 0 bases and J by 0 bases, leaving 7 bases between them. The CDR3 is made up of 15 amino acids. Germline V lookup: CDR1 SGHNT, CDR2 YYREEE (reference sequence).

J is TRBJ2-7 and V is TRBV28; 10 nucleotides align to TRBD1. The CDR3 is 14 residues long. The J segment lost 3 bases and the V segment lost 6 bases, leaving 5 bases of the junction unmatched. CDR1 MDHEN and CDR2 SYDVKM come from the germline V gene. The CDR3 region has the DNA TGTGCCAGCAGAGACAGGGGGCGTTACTACGAGCAGTACTTC. Its protein is CASRDRGRYYEQYF.

The V call is TRBV28, the J call TRBJ2-7; 11 bases align to TRBD2. V shed 6 bases, J shed 6 bases, and the junction held 10 bases outside the gene matches. The CDR3 is made up of 15 amino acids. From germline, CDR1 is MDHEN and CDR2 SYDVKM. CDR3 sequence reads: CASSLTSGSSIEQYF. CDR3 coding DNA: TGTGCCAGCAGCCTAACTAGCGGGAGTTCCATCGAGCAGTACTTC.

This chain connects TRBV7-9 to TRBJ1-4; D might be TRBD1 (6 bases). Deletions cut 5 bases from V and 7 bases from J, with 29 bases between. Germline CDR1 is SEHNR and CDR2 is FQNEAQ (reference sequence). The CDR3 is 19 residues long. The CDR3 sequence: CASSTGEDSILFSREKLFF. CDR3 bases: TGTGCCAGCAGCACCGGTGAGGACAGTATTTTATTCAGCCGTGAAAAACTGTTTTTT.

The chain employs TRBV9 and TRBJ2-5, with 7 bases aligning to TRBD1. The CDR3 has 14 residues. Germline CDR1 and CDR2: SGDLS and YYNGEE. V lost 4 bases, J lost 8 bases, and 11 bases stayed unmatched. DNA for the CDR3: TGTGCCAGCAGCACCCGGGACAGAGTAACCACCCAGTACTTC. It is translated as CASSTRDRVTTQYF.

This chain connects TRBV27 to TRBJ2-7; D might be TRBD1 (5 bases). The CDR3 loop spans 16 amino acids. The V end lost 6 bases, the J end lost 6 bases, and 24 bases lay between the germline ends. Germline lookup yields CDR1 MNHEY and CDR2 SMNVEV (reference sequence). CDR3 nucleotide sequence: TGTGCCAGCAGCCCCGGACAACTAAAAAAGCGTAGCGAGCAGTACTTC. Its translation: CASSPGQLKKRSEQYF.

The rearrangement joins TRBV27 to TRBJ2-5, with 11 bases matching TRBD2. Per the germline V gene, CDR1 is MNHEY and CDR2 is SMNVEV (reference sequence). V lost 6 bases to trimming and J lost 4 bases; unmatched junction nucleotides: 16. The CDR3 runs to 18 residues. This CDR3 is CASSRSRGSGRALETQYF. The CDR3 DNA sequence: TGTGCCAGCAGCCGTTCCCGGGGTAGCGGGAGGGCTCTAGAGACCCAGTACTTC.

The chain combines TRBV19 with TRBJ1-2; TRBD1 matches at 10 bases. Trimming removed 6 bases from V and 8 bases from J; junction bases left unmatched: 3. Germline V gene lookup returns CDR1 LNHDA and CDR2 SQIVND (reference sequence). The CDR3 is made up of 12 amino acids. The DNA of the CDR3 is TGTGCCAGTAGGACAGGGGGCGGAGGCTACACCTTC. Amino acids: CASRTGGGGYTF. Variable domain in full (rest from reference TRBV19 and TRBJ1-2): DGGITQSPKYLFRKEGQNVTLSCEQNLNHDAMYWYRQDPGQGLRLIYYSQIVNDFQKGDIAEGYSVSREKKESFPLTVTSAQKNPTAFYLCASRTGGGGYTFGSGTRLTVV.

This clone appeared once. The rearrangement uses TRBV7-7 and TRBJ2-5, with 10 bases matching TRBD1. This CDR3 is 14 amino acids long. CDR1 and CDR2 from the germline V gene are SSHAT and FNYEAQ (reference sequence). Trimming took 3 bases from V and 5 from J; bases not matched to a gene: 3. CDR3 protein: CASSLDRGRETQYF. The DNA of the CDR3 is TGTGCCAGCAGCTTGGACAGGGGGAGGGAGACCCAGTACTTC.

The V gene is TRBV30, the J gene TRBJ1-1; no clear D gene. V dropped 4 bases and J dropped 1 base, with 10 bases sitting between them. The germline CDR1 and CDR2 sequences are GTSNPN and SVGIG (reference sequence). The CDR3 covers 13 residues. The DNA for the CDR3 is TGTGCCTGGACCCCAGGTGCGAACACTGAAGCTTTCTTT. It specifies CAWTPGANTEAFF. The full variable domain, rest sourced from reference TRBV30 and TRBJ1-1, is SQTIHQWPATLVQPVGSPLSLECTVEGTSNPNLYWYRQAAGRGLQLLFYSVGIGQISSEVPQNLSASRPQDRQFILSSKKLLLSDSGFYLCAWTPGANTEAFFGQGTRLTVV.

CDR3 sequence: CAWSVQQGSPLHF. The CDR3 DNA is TGTGCCTGGAGTGTACAACAGGGGTCACCCCTCCACTTT. The rearrangement joins TRBV30 to TRBJ1-6, with 7 nucleotides matching TRBD1. V lost 0 bases and J lost 10; bases outside the gene matches: 3. Germline values: CDR1 GTSNPN, CDR2 SVGIG (reference sequence). This CDR3 comprises 13 residues.

The rearrangement uses TRBV5-1 and TRBJ2-1; maybe TRBD1 (5 bases). Trimming removed 1 base from V and 6 bases from J, with 11 bases in between. Germline V gene lookup returns CDR1 SGHRS and CDR2 YFSETQ. The CDR3 runs 14 residues. CDR3 sequence reads: CASSLSTVSNEQFF. CDR3 nucleotides: TGCGCCAGCAGCTTGTCGACAGTAAGCAATGAGCAGTTCTTC.

This chain uses TRBV7-9 with TRBJ1-2; D is ambiguous. CDR3 length: 12 amino acids. CDR1 is SEHNR, CDR2 FQNEAQ, per germline (reference sequence). Trimming took 2 bases from V and 4 from J, leaving 5 bases between them. The CDR3 DNA reads as TGTGCCAGCAGCTTAATCAGCTATGGCTACACCTTC. Residues: CASSLISYGYTF.

The chain links TRBV27 to TRBJ2-7; 9 bases fit TRBD2. V was clipped by 6 bases and J by 3 bases; unmatched bases: 6. The CDR3 is 14 residues long. Looked up from germline, CDR1 is MNHEY and CDR2 is SMNVEV (reference sequence). The CDR3 protein is CASSRSGRGYEQYF. In nucleotides, the CDR3 is TGTGCCAGCAGCCGTAGCGGGAGAGGCTACGAGCAGTACTTC.

The genes are TRBV18 and TRBJ2-1; TRBD1 aligns across 7 bases. Trimming at V came to 5 bases and at J to 0 bases, leaving 4 bases not matched to a gene. CDR1 is KGHSH and CDR2 is LQKENI in the germline V gene. This CDR3 has 15 residues. The CDR3 sequence is CASSMTGLSYNEQFF. The CDR3 nucleotides are TGTGCCAGCTCAATGACAGGGCTCTCCTACAATGAGCAGTTCTTC.

The V call is TRBV6-6, the J call TRBJ2-7, with D perhaps matching TRBD1 (5 bases). With 1 base removed from V and 3 bases from J, the gap between germline ends came to 10 bases. The CDR3 is made up of 14 amino acids. From germline, CDR1 is MNHNY and CDR2 SVGAGI (reference sequence). For the CDR3, the DNA is TGTGCCAGCAGTTACTTTCAGGGAAACTACGAGCAGTACTTC. Protein sequence: CASSYFQGNYEQYF.

In its sample, this clone was seen once. The CDR3 coding sequence is TGTGCCAGCAGCCCCCAAAATGTTGAAGCTTTCTTT. Protein sequence: CASSPQNVEAFF. The chain employs TRBV7-8 and TRBJ1-1; no reliable D call. V was cut by 5 bases and J by 7 bases, with 11 bases left in between. Germline assignment: CDR1 SGHVS and CDR2 FQNEAQ. There are 12 residues in the CDR3.

The chain is built from TRBV9 and TRBJ2-7; D is possibly TRBD1 (6 bases). The germline V gene has CDR1 SGDLS and CDR2 YYNGEE. The CDR3 loop spans 14 amino acids. Trimming stripped 3 bases from V and 0 bases from J, with 10 bases between. The CDR3 reads CASSAGDISYEQYF. CDR3 in DNA: TGTGCCAGCAGCGCAGGGGATATCTCCTACGAGCAGTACTTC.

V is TRBV5-1 and J is TRBJ1-6; D call uncertain. The V gene lost 4 bases and the J gene lost 8 bases, with 16 bases spanning the gap. This CDR3 spans 15 amino acids. Germline CDR1 reads SGHRS; CDR2 reads YFSETQ. Here the CDR3 reads CASSPLAGSDSPLHF. The CDR3 bases are TGCGCCAGCAGCCCCTTAGCGGGGTCCGATTCACCCCTCCACTTT.